This is a list of T cell receptor beta chains from one sample in a study of patients and donors after allogeneic stem cell transplantation. TCRdb fed the RT-PCR reads into MiXCR, producing one record per CDR3 protein. Of 150,000 to 200,000 distinct CDR3 sequences listed, 35% to 50% are singletons. Sequenced sample: blood, either unsorted or a sorted T cell fraction (not recorded which). Receptors were obtained from a human donor who was either an allogeneic HSCT recipient or a stem cell or donor lymphocyte infusion donor (not recorded which). It is not recorded whose cells these are; they may come from a transplant donor. Both conserved end residues are part of each CDR3. D genes are given only for firm matches. Part of the rows lack a size; the others show once, few, many or a class for expanded clones.

CDR3 length	clone size	D gene	J gene	V gene	CDR3 DNA	CDR3 protein
15	few	-	TRBJ2-3	TRBV12-3/TRBV12-4	TGTGCCAGCAGACAACTAGGAGTCGACACAGATACGCAGTATTTT	CASRQLGVDTDTQYF
15	few	-	TRBJ2-1	TRBV3-1	TGTGCCAGCAGCCAAGATCTGACCAGTTACAATGAGCAGTTCTTC	CASSQDLTSYNEQFF
11	few	-	TRBJ2-1	TRBV20-1	TGCAGTGCTAGACCGGGGAATGAGCAGTTCTTC	CSARPGNEQFF
11	-	-	TRBJ2-7	TRBV20-1	TGCAGTGCTACTCGGTCGGGGGAGCAGTACTTC	CSATRSGEQYF
14	few	TRBD1	TRBJ2-7	TRBV6-6	TGTGCCAGCAGTTATCCCCAACAGGGGTACGAGCAGTACTTC	CASSYPQQGYEQYF
14	few	-	TRBJ2-3	TRBV9	TGTGCCAGCAGCGTACGGGGTACCACAGATACGCAGTATTTT	CASSVRGTTDTQYF
12	few	-	TRBJ2-7	TRBV28	TGTGCCAGCAATACTCCCCCGGGAGCGCAGTACTTC	CASNTPPGAQYF
12	-	TRBD1	TRBJ1-3	TRBV20-1	TGCAGCACAGGGGTGCAGGGAAACACCATATATTTT	CSTGVQGNTIYF
15	-	-	TRBJ2-1	TRBV6-6	TGTGCCAGCAGTTACTCGAAACTAGACTACAATGAGCAGTTCTTC	CASSYSKLDYNEQFF
15	few	-	TRBJ2-1	TRBV24-1	TGTGCCACCAGTGAGGGAACAGGCTACTACAATGAGCAGTTCTTC	CATSEGTGYYNEQFF
12	-	TRBD1	TRBJ1-1	TRBV27	TGTGCCAGCAGTTTCCTGACAGGGACGGCTTTCTTT	CASSFLTGTAFF
13	-	-	TRBJ1-5	TRBV12-3/TRBV12-4	TGTGCCAGCGGGGGGAGGGGCAGTCAGCCCCAGCATTTT	CASGGRGSQPQHF
15	few	-	TRBJ1-1	TRBV7-9	TGTGCCAGCAGCACATACCGAGCAGTGAACACTGAAGCTTTCTTT	CASSTYRAVNTEAFF
13	few	-	TRBJ2-7	TRBV27	TGTGCCAGCAGTTATGGGGGAAACTACGAGCAGTACTTC	CASSYGGNYEQYF
13	-	-	TRBJ2-7	TRBV27	TGTGCCAGCAGAATATCTTCAGGGTACGAGCAGTACTTC	CASRISSGYEQYF
13	-	-	TRBJ1-2	TRBV29-1	TGCAGCGTTTTGAGCCCACGGGACTATGGCTACACCTTC	CSVLSPRDYGYTF
14	few	-	TRBJ1-4	TRBV12-3/TRBV12-4	TGTGCCAGCAGTCTCGGGGCGGGAAATGAAAAACTGTTTTTT	CASSLGAGNEKLFF
16	-	-	TRBJ1-5	TRBV12-3/TRBV12-4	TGTGCCAGCAGTTTTCGGGTAGTGACAAACACTCAGCCCCAGCATTTT	CASSFRVVTNTQPQHF
15	many	-	TRBJ2-2	TRBV5-1	TGCGCCAGCAGCTTGAGCAGGGGGAACACCGGGGAGCTGTTTTTT	CASSLSRGNTGELFF
15	-	-	TRBJ1-1	TRBV7-6	TGTGCCAGCAGCTTAGTCCCAGGGCGATTCACTGAAGCTTTCTTT	CASSLVPGRFTEAFF
13	-	-	TRBJ1-5	TRBV24-1	TGTGCCACCAGTGCGGGGGAGGGTCAGCCCCAGCATTTT	CATSAGEGQPQHF
12	few	-	TRBJ1-5	TRBV2	TGTGCCAGCAGTGATTTGGTTCAGCCCCAGCATTTT	CASSDLVQPQHF
11	-	-	TRBJ1-1	TRBV15	TGTGCCACCAGCAGAGCACGTGAAGCTTTCTTT	CATSRAREAFF
13	few	-	TRBJ1-2	TRBV6-5	TGTGCCAGCAGTTACTCGATAGGCTATGGCTACACCTTC	CASSYSIGYGYTF
15	few	-	TRBJ1-1	TRBV9	TGTGCCAGCAGCGTAGAGGAGGGGATGAACACTGAAGCTTTCTTT	CASSVEEGMNTEAFF
16	-	TRBD2	TRBJ2-7	TRBV4-2	TGTGCCAGCAGCCAAGAGAGGGCGGGAGGGATCTACGAGCAGTACTTC	CASSQERAGGIYEQYF
19	-	-	TRBJ2-4	TRBV21-1	TGTGCCAGCAGCAAAGAGGACCGGGACAGGAGCTTAGCCAAAAACATTCAGTACTTC	CASSKEDRDRSLAKNIQYF
14	-	TRBD1	TRBJ2-7	TRBV6-5	TGTGCCAGCAGTACCGGGACAGGGCTAAACGAGCAGTACTTC	CASSTGTGLNEQYF
12	-	-	TRBJ1-2	TRBV12-3/TRBV12-4	TGTGCCAGCAGTTTAGGTGATTGGGGCTACACCTTC	CASSLGDWGYTF
14	-	TRBD1	TRBJ1-5	TRBV6-2/TRBV6-3	TGTGCCAGCAGTTACTCGGGACAGGGGAAGCCCCAGCATTTT	CASSYSGQGKPQHF
13	-	-	TRBJ2-3	TRBV7-9	TGTGCCAGCAGCTTAGCGTTGACAGATACGCAGTATTTT	CASSLALTDTQYF
16	-	TRBD1	TRBJ2-7	TRBV15	TGTGCCACCAGCAGAAGTGGGACAGGGGGCTTCAACGAGCAGTACTTC	CATSRSGTGGFNEQYF
15	many	TRBD1	TRBJ1-5	TRBV7-9	TGTGCCAGCAGTTTAGGGACAGGGGGCGATCAGCCCCAGCATTTT	CASSLGTGGDQPQHF
17	-	TRBD2	TRBJ2-1	TRBV4-3	TGCGCCAGCAGCCCCCAGATACTAGCGGGAGGGCCGGGAGAGCAGTTCTTC	CASSPQILAGGPGEQFF
12	-	-	TRBJ1-1	TRBV6-2/TRBV6-3	TGTGCCAGCAGTTCCGAAGAGAGTGAAGCTTTCTTT	CASSSEESEAFF
15	-	-	TRBJ1-1	TRBV7-2	TGTGCCAGCAGCTCGCCTAAGGGGGTGAACACTGAAGCTTTCTTT	CASSSPKGVNTEAFF
16	-	TRBD1	TRBJ1-2	TRBV9	TGTGCCAGCAGCCCGGGGACAGGGGGCGCTGATTATGGCTACACCTTC	CASSPGTGGADYGYTF
13	-	-	TRBJ1-2	TRBV12-3/TRBV12-4	TGTGCCAGCAGTTTGGACGCGGGCATAGGCTACACCTTC	CASSLDAGIGYTF
15	-	-	TRBJ1-2	TRBV3-1	TGTGCCAGCAGCCAGAAGCCCGCGAGAAACTATGGCTACACCTTC	CASSQKPARNYGYTF
15	-	-	TRBJ1-5	TRBV4-2	TGTGCCAGCAGCCAAGAAGCATATGGAGATCAGCCCCAGCATTTT	CASSQEAYGDQPQHF
17	few	TRBD2	TRBJ2-1	TRBV7-2	TGTGCCAGCAGCTTAGACAGTACTAGCGGGCCCTACAATGAGCAGTTCTTC	CASSLDSTSGPYNEQFF
14	many	-	TRBJ1-1	TRBV12-3/TRBV12-4	TGTGCCAGCAGTTTAGGGGGCTTAGGCACTGAAGCTTTCTTT	CASSLGGLGTEAFF
14	-	TRBD2	TRBJ2-5	TRBV28	TGTGCCAGCAGTTTGACTAGCGAGGTGGAGACCCAGTACTTC	CASSLTSEVETQYF
17	few	TRBD1	TRBJ1-2	TRBV12-3/TRBV12-4	TGTGCCAGCAGTTTTGCGTCACGGGACAGGCGGGCCTATGGCTACACCTTC	CASSFASRDRRAYGYTF
13	-	-	TRBJ2-5	TRBV12-3/TRBV12-4	TGTGCCAGCAGTTTAGGGTTAAGTGAGACCCAGTACTTC	CASSLGLSETQYF
13	few	-	TRBJ2-1	TRBV7-2	TGTGCCAGCAGCTCCGGGAGCCACAATGAGCAGTTCTTC	CASSSGSHNEQFF
16	-	TRBD2	TRBJ2-3	TRBV28	TGTGCCAGCAGTTTAGCGTGGCGGGAGGGCACAGATACGCAGTATTTT	CASSLAWREGTDTQYF
14	-	TRBD1	TRBJ2-7	TRBV20-1	TGCAGTGCTGAGGGACAGTCCAGCTCCTACGAGCAGTACTTC	CSAEGQSSSYEQYF
14	-	-	TRBJ2-7	TRBV28	TGTGCCAGCAGTTTAACCCAGGGAACCTACGAGCAGTACTTC	CASSLTQGTYEQYF
12	few	TRBD1	TRBJ2-7	TRBV29-1	TGCAGCGTTGAAAGACAGGGGTACGAGCAGTACTTC	CSVERQGYEQYF
14	few	-	TRBJ1-1	TRBV9	TGTGCCAGCAGCGTAGAGCAGATGAACACTGAAGCTTTCTTT	CASSVEQMNTEAFF
15	-	TRBD2	TRBJ2-1	TRBV3-1	TGTGCCAGCAGCCAAGGGCTAGCGGGAGTCGTTGAGCAGTTCTTC	CASSQGLAGVVEQFF
13	few	-	TRBJ2-5	TRBV2	TGTGCCAGCAGTGAAGTGGACCTCCAGACCCAGTACTTC	CASSEVDLQTQYF
14	-	-	TRBJ1-1	TRBV12-3/TRBV12-4	TGTGCCAGCAGTTTTGGGGGGGTGGACACTGAAGCTTTCTTT	CASSFGGVDTEAFF
13	-	-	TRBJ1-1	TRBV27	TGTGCCTCCAAAAGGCCACCGAACACTGAAGCTTTCTTT	CASKRPPNTEAFF
15	-	TRBD2	TRBJ2-7	TRBV15	TGTGCCACCAGCCTCCGACTAGCGGGAGACCACGAGCAGTACTTC	CATSLRLAGDHEQYF